The sequence of this TCR beta chain was determined in a study of cytomegalovirus exposure and HLA in healthy donors. Study findings and constraints: Later on, a genetic analysis was performed. It linked a missense variant in DCLRE1C with V- and J-gene trimming of TCR beta. Owing to their indistinguishability, certain V segments, notably TRBV6-2 and TRBV6-3, were excluded. Previous analysis showed most TCR beta V segments were productive about 90% or about 30% of the time. Sequencing had likely introduced a cluster of highly shared sequence variants as an artifact.

This clone was found a few times. Its antigen is not known. Researchers ran the PCR with 60 Vbeta and 13 Jbeta primers. The repertoire was sequenced with immunoSEQ multiplex PCR; TCRdb's copy has only in-frame clones and lacks some. The sample includes 150,000 to 180,000 clones, 80% of them seen just once. There are 15 residues in the CDR3. Germline CDR1 and CDR2: SGDLS and YYNGEE. V was pared by 3 bases and J by 0 bases, with 7 bases between. This TCR came from a woman aged 40-49 years in good health and CMV-seropositive. The V gene is TRBV9, the J gene TRBJ2-6; D unclear. Specimen: PBMCs. CDR3 protein: CASSGHSSGANVLTF. CDR3 in DNA: TGTGCCAGCAGCGGTCACAGCTCTGGGGCCAACGTCCTGACTTTC.